This T cell receptor beta chain comes out of a study of vaccination and CD4 T cells after COVID-19. On the study more broadly: The study drew post-COVID samples a median approximately 100 days after diagnosis (range 35 to 161). Overlapping peptides of the spike proteins of SARS-CoV-2, HCoV-NL63, HCoV-OC43 and HCoV-229E were used for cell stimulation.

This sample's treatment: approximately 9-day PBMC culture with coronavirus spike peptide pools or control peptides (ViraFEST assay). With approximately 10 ug/ml peptide pools and approximately 10 IU/ml IL-2, PBMCs were cultured at some 2 million per well. The CDR3 spans 13 residues. Germline-derived CDR1 and CDR2 are MGHDK and SYGVNS. V was clipped by 6 bases and J by 3 bases, with 11 bases between them. For this clonotype: Its antigen is undetermined.

The Oncomine TCR Beta short-read assay sequenced DNA from cultured CD4+ T cells. MiXCR, applied by TCRdb to the PCR reads, yields one record per CDR3 protein. The sample has under 20,000 distinct CDR3 sequences, about three fifths seen once. This clonotype originated in a human donor who had recovered from COVID-19. The chain recombines TRBV25-1 with TRBJ1-2; tentatively, D is TRBD1 (5 bases). The sample taken for sequencing was CD4+ T cells from blood, cultured in vitro. CDR3 DNA: TGTGCCAGCAGAAAAGGGGTCGACTATGGCTACACCTTC. Encoded protein: CASRKGVDYGYTF.